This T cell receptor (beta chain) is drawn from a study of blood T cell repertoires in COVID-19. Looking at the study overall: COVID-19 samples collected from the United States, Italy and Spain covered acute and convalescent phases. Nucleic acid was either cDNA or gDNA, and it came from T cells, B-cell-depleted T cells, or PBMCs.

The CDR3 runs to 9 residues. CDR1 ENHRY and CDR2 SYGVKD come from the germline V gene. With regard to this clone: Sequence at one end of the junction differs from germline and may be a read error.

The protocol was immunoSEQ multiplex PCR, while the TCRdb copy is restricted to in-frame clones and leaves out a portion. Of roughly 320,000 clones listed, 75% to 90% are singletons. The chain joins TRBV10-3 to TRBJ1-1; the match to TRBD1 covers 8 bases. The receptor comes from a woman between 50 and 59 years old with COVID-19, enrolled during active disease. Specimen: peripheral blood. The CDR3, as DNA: TGTGCCATCAGCAGGGGGCCCGGCTTT. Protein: CAISRGPGF.